The 2 T cell receptor beta chains in this list originate from one sample, sequenced in a study of blood T cell repertoires in COVID-19. TCRdb's copy holds only in-frame clones and misses some; the assay was immunoSEQ multiplex PCR. The table has roughly 66,000 clones, around 93% seen once. The sample comprised peripheral blood. These receptors all come from a human donor in a cohort sampled during active COVID-19.

V is TRBV28 and J is TRBJ2-6; D is undetermined. This CDR3 spans 15 amino acids. Between the trimmed V and J ends, which lost 1 base and 0 bases, there was a span of 4 bases. Germline CDR1 MDHEN, CDR2 SYDVKM. In nucleotides, the CDR3 is TGTGCCAGCAGTTTATACAACTCTGGGGCCAACGTCCTGACTTTC. It specifies CASSLYNSGANVLTF. The full variable domain, in which reference TRBV28 and TRBJ2-6 provide the parts outside the CDR3, is DVKVTQSSRYLVKRTGEKVFLECVQDMDHENMFWYRQDPGLGLRLIYFSYDVKMKEKGDIPEGYSVSREKKERFSLILESASTNQTSMYLCASSLYNSGANVLTFGAGSRLTVL.

The V gene is TRBV6-5, the J gene TRBJ2-1; 13 nucleotides line up with TRBD2. The CDR3 length is 14 residues. Trimming at V came to 6 bases and at J to 6 bases, leaving 2 bases not matched to a gene. Germline values: CDR1 MNHEY, CDR2 SVGAGI. Written as DNA, the CDR3 is TGTGCCAGCAGAGGACTAGCGGGAGTCAATGAGCAGTTCTTC. Translated: CASRGLAGVNEQFF.